This TCR beta chain appears in the sequencing data of a study of T cell repertoires in cytomegalovirus infection. Study-level background: Both CMV infection and a matching HLA type were indicated by public TCR beta signatures.

About this clonotype: Its antigen is not identified.

The CDR3 loop spans 15 amino acids. Looked up from germline, CDR1 is MNHEY and CDR2 is SMNVEV (reference sequence). The V gene end was trimmed by 4 bases and the J gene end by 4 bases; junction bases not matched to a gene: 5. A single record per CDR3 protein comes from TCRdb applying MiXCR to the reads. The table has roughly 200,000 distinct CDR3 sequences, approximately 18% seen once. Regarding the study as a whole: The cumulative frequency of public TCR beta families distinguished individuals who carried CMV together with the relevant HLA. The ex vivo response showed dominance by HLA-C-restricted CMV-specific TCR beta clonotypes.

The sample comprised CD8+ T cells from PBMCs. This sequence originates from a human donor in good health (CMV status not recorded). Some clones in this sample may be carry-over from other donors' samples. The V and J genes are TRBV27 and TRBJ2-2, with 8 nucleotides matching TRBD1. This chain's CDR3 is CASSSRQGSTGELFF. DNA for the CDR3: TGTGCCAGCAGTTCCCGACAGGGGAGCACCGGGGAGCTGTTTTTT.